The source of this T cell receptor beta chain is a study of vaccination effects on CD4 cells after COVID-19. With about 9 days of culture completed, CD4+ T cells were isolated. Subjects were given two BNT162b2 or mRNA-1273 vaccine doses. The table came from immunoSEQ multiplex PCR; TCRdb's copy has only in-frame clones and leaves some out. In the table there are around 40,000 clones, more than 65% of which are singletons. In germline, CDR1 is SGHRS, CDR2 YFSETQ. This CDR3 has 16 residues. The V segment lost 4 bases and the J segment 3 bases; nucleotides outside the gene matches: 13. This clone was counted once. Its antigen is still unknown.

The sample in question was CD4+ T cells from PBMCs cultured without peptide, obtained after COVID-19 vaccination. This chain connects TRBV5-1 to TRBJ2-7; 7 bases are shared with TRBD1. This clonotype originated in a human donor who received a COVID-19 vaccine. The CDR3 spells CASSGINRGSGYEQYF. The CDR3 coding sequence is TGCGCCAGCAGCGGAATTAACAGGGGCTCGGGCTACGAGCAGTACTTC.